Given below is one T cell receptor (beta chain) in context. No antigen is known for it. The data were taken from a study of brain T cells in children with intractable seizures. Study results and caveats: Pre-surgery blood may have been undersampled, hiding some clones.

V was clipped by 7 bases and J by 0 bases, with 10 bases between them. This CDR3 region has 13 residues. Germline CDR1 LNHNV, CDR2 YYDKDF (reference sequence). Surgery cases with the highest brain T cell transcript signatures were chosen for sequencing. Patients received at least one anti-epileptic drug before surgery. Sequencing was performed with immunoSEQ multiplex PCR; in TCRdb, only in-frame clones are kept and a portion is missing. The sample includes some 76,000 clones, 85% to 95% of them seen just once. The V gene is TRBV15, the J gene TRBJ2-7; tentatively, D is TRBD1 or TRBD2 (5 bases each). This clonotype was obtained from a boy in the first two years of life with tuberous sclerosis and intractable seizures. Sequenced here: peripheral blood, sampled at surgery. The CDR3, as DNA: TGTGCCACCACTCCAGGGAGCTCCTACGAGCAGTACTTC. Its protein product is CATTPGSSYEQYF.